The clone carrying this T cell receptor beta chain was counted many times. The sample originates from a study of T cells in Graves' hyperthyroidism and ophthalmopathy. RNA transcripts were the template for amplifying TCR beta CDR3 regions. Using the HTBI primer set, a first-round RT-PCR was run on the TCR CDR3. TCRdb ran MiXCR on the multiplex PCR reads and lists one entry per CDR3 protein. Of just under 750,000 distinct CDR3 sequences in the sample, over 35% were seen once. Germline-derived CDR1 and CDR2 are ENHRY and SYGVKD. V was clipped by 6 bases and J by 0 bases, with 11 bases between them. The CDR3 consists of 14 residues.

The sequencing input was blood. This clonotype originated in a woman in her thirties or forties with Graves' hyperthyroidism. This chain joins TRBV10-3 and TRBJ1-2; D ambiguous. This chain's CDR3 is CAIRRDVSNYGYTF. The CDR3 coding sequence is TGTGCCATCAGGAGAGACGTGTCTAACTATGGCTACACCTTC.